This T cell receptor beta chain was identified during a study of monozygotic twins with inflammatory bowel disease. Broader study findings: Distinction of different T cell subtypes was not possible.

Concerning this clonotype: Its matching antigen is unknown.

The germline V gene encodes CDR1 MNHNS and CDR2 SASEGT. The length of the CDR3 is 16 residues. Each UMI harboured a 6-nucleotide sample barcode and was appended via template switching. cDNA for TCRalpha and TCRbeta was amplified by nested PCRs of roughly 17 then approximately 9 cycles. TCRdb derives one entry per CDR3 protein from the 5' RACE reads, leaving out DNA. The sample is made up of 330,000 or so distinct CDR3 sequences, and the top ten hold roughly 2% of it. The chain recombines TRBV6-1 with TRBJ1-5; TCRdb indicates TRBD1, and absent DNA this call remains unverified. The sample taken for sequencing was blood. This receptor was obtained from a human donor with ulcerative colitis or Crohn's disease, or a healthy co-twin of an affected twin (not recorded which). The CDR3 here is CASTAQGTWGNQPQHF.